A single T cell receptor beta chain is shown here with its context. The data originate from a study of cytomegalovirus exposure and HLA in healthy donors. Data came from immunoSEQ multiplex PCR; TCRdb stores just in-frame clones and leaves some out. The data contain approximately 270,000 clones, approximately 84% of them singletons. The clonotype was recovered from a man aged 18 to 30 in good health and CMV-seropositive. The sample taken for sequencing was PBMCs.

The CDR3 sequence is CASGSSTEAFF. CDR3 DNA: TGTGCCAGCGGGTCTAGCACTGAAGCTTTCTTT. The rearrangement joins TRBV7-9 to TRBJ1-1, with D uncertain. Germline V lookup: CDR1 SEHNR, CDR2 FQNEAQ (reference sequence). This CDR3 has 11 residues. The V end lost 8 bases, the J end lost 4 bases, and 8 bases lay between the germline ends.